The source of this TCR beta chain is a study of fetal regulatory T cell absence and autoimmunity. Concerning this clone: The target antigen is unknown.

Measured with immunoSEQ multiplex PCR; TCRdb has only the in-frame clones, and not every one. This table has 95,000 to 100,000 clones, 55% to 75% appearing once. The CDR3 spans 13 residues. The ends lost 6 bases at V and 3 bases at J; junction bases unmatched: 4. CDR1 is SGHDT, CDR2 YYEEEE, per germline. Study findings and constraints: Broadly similar TRB gene family usage was seen in pancreas and cord blood.

The clonotype comes from a male donor with IPEX syndrome. The source material was pancreas tissue. The chain joins TRBV5-6 to TRBJ1-1; 8 positions agree with TRBD1. CDR3 sequence reads: CASNLQGDTEAFF. CDR3 in DNA: TGTGCCAGCAACCTACAGGGGGACACTGAAGCTTTCTTT.